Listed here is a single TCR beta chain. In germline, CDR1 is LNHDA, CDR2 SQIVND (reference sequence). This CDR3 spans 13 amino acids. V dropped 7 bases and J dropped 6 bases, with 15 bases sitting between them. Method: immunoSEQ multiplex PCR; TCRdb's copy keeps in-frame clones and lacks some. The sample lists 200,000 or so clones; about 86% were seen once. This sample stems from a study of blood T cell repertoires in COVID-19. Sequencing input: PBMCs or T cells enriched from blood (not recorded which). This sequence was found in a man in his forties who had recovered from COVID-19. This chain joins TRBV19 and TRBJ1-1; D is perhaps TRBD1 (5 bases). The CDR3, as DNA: TGTGCCAGTAAACTCCAGGGTATTGCTGAAGCTTTCTTT. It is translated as CASKLQGIAEAFF.